Listed here is a single T cell receptor beta chain. This entry is derived from a study of blood T cell repertoires in COVID-19. Individuals aged roughly 18 to 95 years were recruited from 24 US areas. Authors' data handling: Estimation of nucleated cell counts relied on the amplification of reference gene primers. Sequenced by immunoSEQ multiplex PCR; TCRdb stores in-frame clones only, minus some. That table gives V, J and clone size, and the DNA gave D and trimming. The sample contains over 150,000 clones, around 87% of which appear only once. The receptor's source is a woman between 25 and 40 years old who had recovered from COVID-19. The specimen sequenced was PBMCs or T cells enriched from blood (not recorded which).

In DNA form, the CDR3 reads TGTGCCAGCAGCGAAGACAGGAACAATCAGCCCCAGCATTTT. This sequence encodes CASSEDRNNQPQHF. J is TRBJ1-5 and V is TRBV7-8; TRBD1 might be the D (6 bases). CDR1 and CDR2 from the germline V gene are SGHVS and FQNEAQ. This CDR3 spans 14 amino acids. Trimming removed 5 bases from V and 3 bases from J, with 11 bases in between. Variable domain in full (rest from reference TRBV7-8 and TRBJ1-5): GAGVSQSPRYKVAKRGQDVALRCDPISGHVSLFWYQQALGQGPEFLTYFQNEAQLDKSGLPSDRFFAERPEGSVSTLKIQRTQQEDSAVYLCASSEDRNNQPQHFGDGTRLSIL.